This T cell receptor beta chain appears in the sequencing data of a study of regulatory T cells in long-lasting Graves disease. Turning to the study itself: Newly diagnosed Graves' patients took antithyroid drugs under 3 months.

HTBI primers from iRepertoire and Arm-PCR of CDR3 regions yielded the TCR beta libraries. TCRdb independently ran MiXCR on the multiplex PCR reads; one entry per CDR3 protein. The sample lists 400,000 to 650,000 distinct CDR3 sequences, roughly 16% occurring once. Trimming shortened V by 6 bases and J by 5 bases, and 11 bases separated the two germline ends. Germline lookup yields CDR1 MNHNS and CDR2 SASEGT. This CDR3 region has 13 residues. This clonotype was detected ten times or more. Time point reported: newly diagnosed GD, antithyroid drugs for less than 3 months. Preparation of the TCR library used RNA extracted from PBMCs. The same sample was also studied in work on T cells in Graves' hyperthyroidism and ophthalmopathy. That report adds: An absence of ophthalmopathy progression within 18 months meant stable Graves' hyperthyroidism. Patients between 18 and 65 years old had hyperthyroidism, newly diagnosed and lasting under 2 months. The blood repertoire included most of the expanded thyroid clonotypes above 0.001.

V is TRBV6-1 and J is TRBJ1-5, with a possible D match to TRBD1 (5 bases). The sample in question was peripheral blood mononuclear cells (PBMCs), obtained at new diagnosis, from a patient treated with antithyroid drugs. The clonotype comes from a woman aged 35-65 years with Graves disease. The CDR3 DNA follows: TGTGCCAGCAGGATGATGACAGATCAGCCCCAGCATTTT. Translated: CASRMMTDQPQHF.